This T cell receptor beta chain was sequenced for a study of shared clonotypes between healthy human individuals. Profiled with immunoSEQ multiplex PCR; TCRdb holds only in-frame clones, not every one. This sample has some 1 million clones, with about three quarters found just once. The trim removed 1 base at V and 4 bases at J, leaving 7 bases unmatched. This CDR3 is 15 amino acids long. CDR1 and CDR2 (germline): SGHRS, YFSETQ. V and J are TRBV5-1 and TRBJ2-5; 7 bases are shared with TRBD2. The clonotype originates from a man aged 18 to 30 in good health. Sequencing was carried out using memory CD4+ T cells sorted from blood. The subset is: CD45RA-negative fraction. The CDR3 DNA is TGCGCCAGCAGCTTGAATAGCGGGTTTCCAGAGACCCAGTACTTC. As protein: CASSLNSGFPETQYF.